Listed below are T cell receptor beta chains from one sample, sequenced in a study of shared clonotypes between healthy human individuals. The method was immunoSEQ multiplex PCR; TCRdb's version includes in-frame clones alone and lacks a portion of them. This sample carries 2,500,000 or so clones, roughly 93% of them seen once, and the ten largest clones take about 0.38%. The specimen was naive CD4+ T cells from PBMCs. Source of these receptors: a man aged 18 to 29 in good health. Some clones in this sample may be carry-over from other donors' samples. Both conserved end residues are part of each CDR3. D genes are given only for firm matches. Clone size is not always given. Where it is, it says once, few, many or a class for expanded clones.

size	V	J	D	DNA	CDR3
once	TRBV5-1	TRBJ2-6	TRBD1	TGCGCCAGCAGCCAACAGGGGGCTGGGGCCAACGTCCTGACTTTC	CASSQQGAGANVLTF
NA	TRBV4-1	TRBJ1-1	NA	TGCGCCAGCAGCCAAGATAATCTTGAAGCTTTCTTT	CASSQDNLEAFF
NA	TRBV28	TRBJ2-7	NA	TGTGCCAGCAGTTTATCCGGGGACCCGACCTACGAGCAGTACTTC	CASSLSGDPTYEQYF
NA	TRBV30	TRBJ2-5	NA	TGTGCCTGGAGTGTCCAGCGGATAGAGACCCAGTACTTC	CAWSVQRIETQYF
NA	TRBV12-1	TRBJ2-1	NA	TGTGCCAGCAGCCCCCGGTCGGGAGTCAATGAGCAGTTCTTC	CASSPRSGVNEQFF
NA	TRBV9	TRBJ2-7	TRBD1	TGTGCCAGCAGCGGACGGACAGGGGTGATAAACGAGCAGTACTTC	CASSGRTGVINEQYF
NA	TRBV28	TRBJ1-5	NA	TGTGCCAGCAGTTTAGGGTTCCATAGGGGCAATCAGCCCCAGCATTTT	CASSLGFHRGNQPQHF
NA	TRBV5-4	TRBJ1-1	NA	TGTGCCAGCAGGGGGACCCCTCAGAACACTGAAGCTTTCTTT	CASRGTPQNTEAFF
NA	TRBV7-8	TRBJ1-2	NA	TGTGCCAGCAGCCCGGGTTCCGGGACACGGGCGGGCTACACCTTC	CASSPGSGTRAGYTF
NA	TRBV6-6	TRBJ1-6	NA	TGTGCCAGCAGACCCGGCGGGACACGACTTTCACCCCTCCACTTT	CASRPGGTRLSPLHF
NA	TRBV6-5	TRBJ2-7	NA	TGTGCCAGCAGTTATGGCGGAGTTCGGAACGAGCAGTACTTC	CASSYGGVRNEQYF
once	TRBV5-4	TRBJ1-3	TRBD1	TGTGCCAGCAGCCTCGCCGGGACAGTTGGAAACACCATATATTTT	CASSLAGTVGNTIYF
NA	TRBV5-1	TRBJ1-2	NA	TGCGCCAGCAGCTCCCAACCTATTTATGGCTACACCTTC	CASSSQPIYGYTF
NA	TRBV25-1	TRBJ2-3	NA	TGTGCCAGCAGTGACTATACAGATACGCAGTATTTT	CASSDYTDTQYF
once	TRBV18	TRBJ1-3	NA	TGTGCCAGCTCACCCACCATCGACAGCTCTGGAAACACCATATATTTT	CASSPTIDSSGNTIYF
NA	TRBV11-3	TRBJ2-3	NA	TGTGCCAGCAGCTACGGGGATACGCAGTATTTT	CASSYGDTQYF
NA	TRBV27	TRBJ2-5	NA	TGTGCCAGCAGCCCTATTGTTTGGCGGGAACAAGAGACCCAGTACTTC	CASSPIVWREQETQYF
NA	TRBV5-1	TRBJ1-5	NA	TGCGCCAGCAGCTCCGGGACGGATAGCAATCAGCCCCAGCATTTT	CASSSGTDSNQPQHF
NA	TRBV15	TRBJ2-5	TRBD2	TGTGCCACCAGCAGAGTAGCGGGCGGAGAGACCCAGTACTTC	CATSRVAGGETQYF
NA	TRBV7-3	TRBJ2-1	NA	TGTGCCAGCAGCCCGCGCGGCAACAATGAGCAGTTCTTC	CASSPRGNNEQFF
NA	TRBV5-1	TRBJ2-1	TRBD2	TGCGCCAGCAGCTTGATTTATCAGAGCGGGACTGCTTACAATGAGCAGTTCTTC	CASSLIYQSGTAYNEQFF
few	TRBV5-1	TRBJ1-1	NA	TGCGCCAGCAGCTTGGCCGTGGGGTTATCTGAAGCTTTCTTT	CASSLAVGLSEAFF
NA	TRBV5-1	TRBJ2-7	TRBD2	TGCGCCAGCAGCTTGGGTCCTAGCGGGAGAGGCGAGCAGTACTTC	CASSLGPSGRGEQYF
NA	TRBV27	TRBJ2-1	TRBD2	TGTGCCAGCAGTTTCCCCGGGGGAGGGATCTACAATGAGCAGTTCTTC	CASSFPGGGIYNEQFF
NA	TRBV5-6	TRBJ2-5	TRBD2	TGTGCCAGCAGCTGGGGCGGGAGCCCAGAGACCCAGTACTTC	CASSWGGSPETQYF
once	TRBV11-2	TRBJ1-1	NA	TGTGCCAGCAGCTTAGATGGAAACACTGAAGCTTTCTTT	CASSLDGNTEAFF
NA	TRBV15	TRBJ1-1	NA	TGTGCCACTGCCCCAGGGTCAGCTGAAGCTTTCTTT	CATAPGSAEAFF
NA	TRBV29-1	TRBJ1-1	TRBD1	TGCAGCGTCCGACAGGGGTCGGATGAAGCTTTCTTT	CSVRQGSDEAFF
NA	TRBV25-1	TRBJ1-4	NA	TGTGCCAGCAGTGAGACGACATACCTAAGGACTAATGAAAAACTGTTTTTT	CASSETTYLRTNEKLFF
once	TRBV7-9	TRBJ2-2	NA	TGTGCCAGCAGCTTAGGGACTTTAACCGGGGAGCTGTTTTTT	CASSLGTLTGELFF
NA	TRBV5-1	TRBJ2-1	NA	TGCGCCAGCAACCCATATCTCTCCGGGAGCTACAATGAGCAGTTCTTC	CASNPYLSGSYNEQFF
NA	TRBV27	TRBJ2-4	TRBD2	TGTGCCAGCAGTCCGACGGGACTAGCGGGAGTCATTCAGTACTTC	CASSPTGLAGVIQYF